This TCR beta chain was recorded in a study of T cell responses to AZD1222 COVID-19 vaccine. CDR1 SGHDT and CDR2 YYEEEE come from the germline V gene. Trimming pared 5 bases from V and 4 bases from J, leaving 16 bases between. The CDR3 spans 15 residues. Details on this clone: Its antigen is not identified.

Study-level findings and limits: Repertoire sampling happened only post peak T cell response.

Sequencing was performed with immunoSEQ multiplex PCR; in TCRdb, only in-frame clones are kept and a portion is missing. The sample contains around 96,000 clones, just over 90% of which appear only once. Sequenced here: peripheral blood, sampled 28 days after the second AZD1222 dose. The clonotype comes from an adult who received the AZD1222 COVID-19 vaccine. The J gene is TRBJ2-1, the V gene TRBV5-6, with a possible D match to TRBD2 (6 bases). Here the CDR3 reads CASRSLAERYNEQFF. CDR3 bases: TGTGCCAGCAGGAGCTTAGCGGAGAGATACAATGAGCAGTTCTTC.